These 24 T cell receptor beta chains share one sample of origin, sequenced in a study of high-grade serous ovarian cancer treatment subgroups (dated by TCRdb to the early 2020s). Tumor samples were obtained before definitive surgery or chemotherapy. Preparation of the library involved the immunoSEQ multiplex PCR assay. TCRdb took over this immuneACCESS table, retaining in-frame rearrangements with V and J assigned. Such tables are incomplete; in checked studies, under half of the missing clones stem from an unresolved V gene, and the remainder is unexplained. For this sample the table gives about 10,000 clones, of which 68% were detected only once. 3.5% to 4.5% of the sample goes to the ten largest clones. The sequenced material came from tumor tissue. These TCRs come from a human donor with high-grade serous ovarian cancer.

CDR3 region: CATSRETGTGPGELFF. CDR3 DNA: TGTGCCACCAGCAGAGAAACCGGGACAGGCCCCGGGGAGCTGTTTTTT. The chain couples TRBV15 to TRBJ2-2, with 8 nucleotides matching TRBD1. CDR1 is LNHNV, CDR2 YYDKDF, per germline (reference sequence). The CDR3 is 16 residues long. The ends lost 0 bases at V and 6 bases at J; junction bases unmatched: 6.

V is TRBV6-5 and J is TRBJ2-5; possibly TRBD1 or TRBD2 for D (5 bases each). The CDR3 runs to 15 residues. The V and J ends lost 0 bases and 2 bases respectively, with 10 bases between them. CDR1 and CDR2 (germline): MNHEY, SVGAGI. The DNA for the CDR3 is TGTGCCAGCAGTTACTCGAGCTGGGGGCAAGAGACCCAGTACTTC. Protein sequence: CASSYSSWGQETQYF.

The chain employs TRBV10-3 and TRBJ1-4, with TRBD1 matching 7 bases. The CDR3 consists of 11 residues. The J segment lost 7 bases and the V segment lost 10 bases, leaving 3 bases of the junction unmatched. CDR1 is ENHRY, CDR2 SYGVKD, per germline. The CDR3 DNA sequence: TGTGCCACCTGGGACAGTGAAAAACTGTTTTTT. Protein: CATWDSEKLFF.

This chain connects TRBV19 to TRBJ2-2; no reliable D call. This CDR3 has 12 amino acids. From germline, CDR1 is LNHDA and CDR2 SQIVND (reference sequence). The V and J ends lost 1 base and 5 bases respectively, with 2 bases between them. The CDR3 region has the DNA TGTGCCAGTAGTATAGGGACCGGGGAGCTGTTTTTT. Translating it yields CASSIGTGELFF.

The J gene is TRBJ2-1, the V gene TRBV19, with 8 nucleotides matching TRBD2. V lost 7 bases and J lost 9; bases outside the gene matches: 11. The germline CDR1 and CDR2 sequences are LNHDA and SQIVND (reference sequence). This CDR3 is 14 amino acids long. The CDR3 spells CASKFPGGHGEQFF. As DNA, the CDR3 is TGTGCCAGTAAATTTCCGGGAGGGCACGGTGAGCAGTTCTTC.

On this clone itself: Other DNA sequences in this sample translate to the same CDR3. This chain joins TRBV7-2 and TRBJ1-4, with TRBD1 matching 7 bases. CDR3 length: 14 amino acids. Losses at the gene ends were 6 bases for V and 5 bases for J; bases not matched to a gene: 6. Germline V CDR1 and CDR2: SGHTA, FQGNSA. The CDR3 sequence: CASRGTASNEKLFF. The CDR3 DNA is TGTGCCAGCAGGGGGACAGCGTCAAATGAAAAACTGTTTTTT.

The chain recombines TRBV19 with TRBJ2-7; 10 bases map to TRBD1. V was pared by 9 bases and J by 1 base, with 6 bases of the junction left unmatched. Germline V gives CDR1 LNHDA, CDR2 SQIVND (reference sequence). The CDR3 loop spans 14 amino acids. CDR3 region: CASARGQGSYEQYF. The CDR3 DNA is TGTGCCAGCGCTCGGGGACAGGGGTCCTACGAGCAGTACTTC.

The genes are TRBV5-1 and TRBJ1-1; D call uncertain. V lost 0 bases to trimming and J lost 0 bases, with 9 bases between them. The germline CDR1 and CDR2 sequences are SGHRS and YFSETQ. The CDR3 is 15 amino acids. The CDR3 DNA is TGCGCCAGCAGCTTGGCGCGAGGTCTGAACACTGAAGCTTTCTTT. This translates into CASSLARGLNTEAFF.

This chain links TRBV2 with TRBJ1-5; perhaps TRBD1 as D (5 bases). CDR3 size: 14 residues. V was shortened by 7 bases and J by 2 bases, with 12 bases between the two germline ends. Germline lookup yields CDR1 SNHLY and CDR2 FYNNEI. This CDR3 reads CASNLREGNQPQHF. The DNA for the CDR3 is TGTGCCAGCAACCTCAGGGAGGGCAATCAGCCCCAGCATTTT.

The chain couples TRBV25-1 to TRBJ2-5; no reliable D call. Trimming stripped 4 bases from V and 4 bases from J, with 10 bases between. Per the germline V gene, CDR1 is MGHDK and CDR2 is SYGVNS. This CDR3 has 13 residues. DNA for the CDR3: TGTGCCAGCAGTGGGTTAGCTCGAGAGACCCAGTACTTC. It yields the protein CASSGLARETQYF.

This sequence joins TRBV7-9 and TRBJ1-2; 7 bases agree with TRBD1. The V and J ends lost 7 bases and 3 bases, in that order; junction bases with no gene match: 8. CDR3 length: 14 residues. Germline values: CDR1 SEHNR, CDR2 FQNEAQ (reference sequence). The CDR3 sequence is CASIQGGAYYGYTF. The DNA of the CDR3 is TGTGCCAGCATCCAAGGGGGCGCCTACTATGGCTACACCTTC.

The chain couples TRBV6-5 to TRBJ1-1; possibly TRBD1 for D (5 bases). Trimming cost V 7 bases and J 3 bases, with 12 bases left between them. Germline values: CDR1 MNHEY, CDR2 SVGAGI. The CDR3 has 13 amino acids. CDR3 in amino acids: CASTWGSDTEAFF. In DNA form, the CDR3 reads TGTGCCAGCACCTGGGGGTCGGACACTGAAGCTTTCTTT.

The chain uses TRBV11-3 and TRBJ2-7, with TRBD1 matching over 11 bases. CDR1 SGHNT and CDR2 YENEEA come from the germline V gene. V dropped 5 bases and J dropped 3; count of bases not matched to a gene: 9. This CDR3 region has 16 residues. CDR3 coding DNA: TGTGCCAGCAGCCCCGTAACCGGGACAGGGGGCTACGAGCAGTACTTC. This gives the protein CASSPVTGTGGYEQYF. Variable domain in full (rest from reference TRBV11-3 and TRBJ2-7): EAGVVQSPRYKIIEKKQPVAFWCNPISGHNTLYWYLQNLGQGPELLIRYENEEAVDDSQLPKDRFSAERLKGVDSTLKIQPAELGDSAVYLCASSPVTGTGGYEQYFGPGTRLTVT.

The chain couples TRBV10-3 to TRBJ2-7; D is possibly TRBD1 (5 bases). V lost 0 bases and J lost 0, with 15 bases in between. The germline gives CDR1 ENHRY, CDR2 SYGVKD. The CDR3 contains 17 residues. The CDR3 DNA reads as TGTGCCATCAGTGAGTCGGGGCAGGCGATTATCTCCTACGAGCAGTACTTC. Amino acids: CAISESGQAIISYEQYF.

The J gene is TRBJ1-2, the V gene TRBV7-9; the match to TRBD1 covers 11 bases. V lost 5 bases and J lost 7; bases outside the gene matches: 3. This CDR3 spans 13 amino acids. CDR1 and CDR2 (germline): SEHNR, FQNEAQ (reference sequence). CDR3 nucleotide sequence: TGTGCCAGCAGCCGGGACAGGGGGGGTGGCTACACCTTC. Protein product: CASSRDRGGGYTF.

The CDR3 DNA sequence: TGTGCCAGCAGCTTAAGTCTTGGGGTCGGCTACACCTTC. Encoded protein: CASSLSLGVGYTF. This chain uses TRBV7-6 with TRBJ1-2; D not resolved. V was shortened by 2 bases and J by 8 bases, with 12 bases between the two germline ends. Germline V gene sequence: CDR1 SGHVS, CDR2 FNYEAQ. This CDR3 spans 13 amino acids.

This clone occurred once. The chain couples TRBV10-3 to TRBJ2-5; D call uncertain. Trimming pared 6 bases from V and 3 bases from J, leaving 11 bases between. This CDR3 is 13 amino acids long. Germline V gives CDR1 ENHRY, CDR2 SYGVKD. The CDR3 region is CAIRSGLEETQYF. CDR3 DNA: TGTGCCATCAGGAGTGGGCTGGAAGAGACCCAGTACTTC.

The chain links TRBV11-2 to TRBJ2-1; tentatively, D is TRBD2 (6 bases). The germline V gene has CDR1 SGHAT and CDR2 FQNNGV. The V gene lost 0 bases and the J gene lost 9 bases, with 15 bases spanning the gap. This CDR3 is 15 amino acids long. This chain's CDR3 is CASSLEGLGAGEQFF. The CDR3 region has the DNA TGTGCCAGCAGCTTAGAAGGGCTCGGAGCGGGTGAGCAGTTCTTC.

The genes are TRBV27 and TRBJ1-1, with D possibly matching TRBD1 (6 bases). Germline V gene lookup returns CDR1 MNHEY and CDR2 SMNVEV (reference sequence). V lost 8 bases, J lost 11 bases, and 18 bases lay in between. The CDR3 contains 12 residues. The CDR3 DNA follows: TGTGCCAGCGCCCATGGAGGGGGTACGGCTTTCTTT. Translating gives CASAHGGGTAFF.

J is TRBJ1-1 and V is TRBV11-3; TRBD1 matches 7 bases. Trimming took 5 bases from V and 4 from J; bases not matched to a gene: 10. There are 15 residues in the CDR3. The germline V gene has CDR1 SGHNT and CDR2 YENEEA. CDR3 in amino acids: CASSARTGWGTEAFF. The CDR3 DNA is TGTGCCAGCAGCGCAAGGACAGGCTGGGGCACTGAAGCTTTCTTT.

The chain links TRBV7-9 to TRBJ1-1, with D maybe TRBD1 (5 bases). The CDR3 length is 18 residues. The germline CDR1 and CDR2 sequences are SEHNR and FQNEAQ (reference sequence). Trimming removed 9 bases from V and 0 bases from J, with 26 bases in between. The CDR3 is CASTPGRTPASVNTEAFF. Here the CDR3 DNA reads TGTGCCAGTACCCCTGGGCGGACACCAGCCTCTGTGAACACTGAAGCTTTCTTT.

This clone turned up a few times. The chain has TRBV30 and TRBJ1-5; 7 nucleotides match TRBD1. The CDR3 has 14 residues. CDR1 is GTSNPN and CDR2 is SVGIG in the germline V gene (reference sequence). V shed 0 bases and J 7 bases; nucleotides not matched to a gene: 6. The CDR3 DNA follows: TGTGCCTGGAGTGTACGGGCAGGGGGACAGCCCCAGCATTTT. Protein product: CAWSVRAGGQPQHF. The full variable domain, rest sourced from reference TRBV30 and TRBJ1-5, is SQTIHQWPATLVQPVGSPLSLECTVEGTSNPNLYWYRQAAGRGLQLLFYSVGIGQISSEVPQNLSASRPQDRQFILSSKKLLLSDSGFYLCAWSVRAGGQPQHFGDGTRLSIL.

The chain is built from TRBV14 and TRBJ2-3; a possible D gene is TRBD1 (5 bases). The CDR3 is 15 residues long. Trimming removed 8 bases at V and 0 bases at J, with 15 bases between. CDR1 is SGHDN, CDR2 FVKESK, per germline. DNA of the CDR3: TGTGCCAGCTCCTCCAGGGCTGGGAGCACAGATACGCAGTATTTT. Residues: CASSSRAGSTDTQYF.

The chain links TRBV19 to TRBJ1-4; no firm D call. V lost 5 bases and J 3 bases, leaving 10 bases between the germline ends. Per the germline V gene, CDR1 is LNHDA and CDR2 is SQIVND (reference sequence). The CDR3 has 14 amino acids. CDR3 nucleotides: TGTGCCAGTAGTTGGACGACGTCTAATGAAAAACTGTTTTTT. It yields the protein CASSWTTSNEKLFF.